A single sample is the source of the 5 T cell receptor beta chains below, sequenced in a study of blood T cell repertoires in COVID-19. The repertoire was sequenced with immunoSEQ multiplex PCR; TCRdb's copy has only in-frame clones and lacks some. The table records 45,000 to 65,000 clones, approximately 80% of them present only once. Sample: peripheral blood. All receptors come from a man between 65 and 80 years old with active or convalescent COVID-19.

CDR3 in DNA: TGTGCCAGCAGCCTGGGGGGGAGCATGTCTGGAAACACCATATATTTT. Translating gives CASSLGGSMSGNTIYF. J is TRBJ1-3 and V is TRBV28; a possible D gene is TRBD1 (5 bases). CDR3 size: 16 residues. V was clipped by 6 bases and J by 1 base, with 16 bases between them. Germline V gene sequence: CDR1 MDHEN, CDR2 SYDVKM.

V and J are TRBV11-3 and TRBJ2-1, with TRBD2 identical over 10 bases. Germline V lookup: CDR1 SGHNT, CDR2 YENEEA. This CDR3 is built from 15 residues. V lost 2 bases and J lost 9; bases outside the gene matches: 7. CDR3 residues: CASSLQSGGAGEQFF. CDR3 DNA: TGTGCCAGCAGCTTACAAAGCGGGGGGGCTGGTGAGCAGTTCTTC.

This clone was found once. J is TRBJ1-2 and V is TRBV6-6; TRBD1 might be the D (6 bases). Germline CDR1 and CDR2: MNHNY and SVGAGI (reference sequence). The CDR3 consists of 13 residues. The V gene lost 5 bases and the J gene lost 2 bases, with 9 bases spanning the gap. Written as DNA, the CDR3 is TGTGCCAGCAGTCCCGGACAGAACTATGGCTACACCTTC. Translation gives CASSPGQNYGYTF.

This chain uses TRBV10-3 with TRBJ2-7, with D perhaps TRBD1 (6 bases). The CDR3 has 13 residues. Per the germline V gene, CDR1 is ENHRY and CDR2 is SYGVKD. V dropped 6 bases and J dropped 7 bases, with 16 bases sitting between them. Here the CDR3 DNA reads TGTGCCATCAGCCTAGGACAGCTTGATGAGCAGTACTTC. Protein sequence: CAISLGQLDEQYF.

The gene calls are TRBV9 and TRBJ2-1; TRBD2 matches at 8 bases. This CDR3 spans 15 amino acids. Germline loops: CDR1 SGDLS, CDR2 YYNGEE. J was trimmed by 4 bases and V by 3 bases; bases with no gene match: 6. This CDR3 is CASSGAGVMYNEQFF. CDR3 in DNA: TGTGCCAGCAGCGGAGCGGGGGTAATGTACAATGAGCAGTTCTTC.